A single sample is the source of the 32 T cell receptor beta chains below, sequenced in a study of shared T cell receptors in the human thymus. Assay used: immunoSEQ multiplex PCR; TCRdb lists only in-frame clones, some missing. The profile shows 700,000 or so clones, 70% to 90% of them singletons. This sample was also put to use in a study of human thymus T cells.

Input material: thymocytes. The receptors shown here come from a girl in the first two years of life with a congenital heart defect.

The CDR3 DNA reads as TGTGCCAGCAGCCAAACACAGGGTCACGGCGACTATGGCTACACCTTC. This sequence encodes CASSQTQGHGDYGYTF. The chain joins TRBV4-2 to TRBJ1-2; possible D gene TRBD1, 6 bases. This CDR3 is 16 amino acids long. Looked up from germline, CDR1 is LGHNA and CDR2 is YNFKEQ. Deletions cut 2 bases from V and 3 bases from J, with 16 bases between.

CDR3 sequence (DNA): TGTGCCAGCAGTGCACCGCAGGGGGATGGCTACACCTTC. It encodes CASSAPQGDGYTF. This chain links TRBV2 with TRBJ1-2; TRBD1 aligns across 7 bases. This CDR3 has 13 amino acids. In germline, CDR1 is SNHLY, CDR2 FYNNEI. Germline trimming cut 4 bases from V and 6 bases from J; bases unmatched to any gene: 5.

The gene calls are TRBV19 and TRBJ2-5; 8 nucleotides agree with TRBD1. V was pared by 6 bases and J by 4 bases, with 16 bases of the junction left unmatched. The CDR3 sequence is 17 residues long. Germline V gene data show CDR1 as LNHDA and CDR2 as SQIVND (reference sequence). CDR3 sequence reads: CASSPGTGVAWIETQYF. The CDR3 coding sequence is TGTGCCAGTAGCCCAGGGACAGGTGTTGCCTGGATAGAGACCCAGTACTTC.

This clone appeared a few times. V is TRBV7-2 and J is TRBJ1-2; TRBD1 might be the D (5 bases). The CDR3 consists of 13 residues. V lost 3 bases and J 8 bases, leaving 13 bases between the germline ends. Germline CDR1 reads SGHTA; CDR2 reads FQGNSA. The CDR3 spells CASSFLWGGGYTF. The DNA for the CDR3 is TGTGCCAGCAGCTTCTTGTGGGGGGGAGGCTACACCTTC.

J is TRBJ2-2 and V is TRBV9; TRBD1 matches at 10 bases. J lost 3 bases, V lost 3 bases, and 11 bases had no gene match. Germline V gene sequence: CDR1 SGDLS, CDR2 YYNGEE. The CDR3 loop spans 18 amino acids. The CDR3 region has the DNA TGTGCCAGCAGCGAGCGAGGTGGGGGGACAGGGGACACCGGGGAGCTGTTTTTT. This translates into CASSERGGGTGDTGELFF.

The CDR3 nucleotides read TGTGCCACCAGCAGAGATCAGCCAGGGGAGACAGATACGCAGTATTTT. Residues: CATSRDQPGETDTQYF. The rearrangement joins TRBV15 to TRBJ2-3, with D tentatively TRBD1 (6 bases). The CDR3 extends over 16 amino acids. Germline V CDR1 and CDR2: LNHNV, YYDKDF (reference sequence). Trimming cost V 0 bases and J 3 bases, with 13 bases left between them.

In this sample, this clone turned up a few times. The gene calls are TRBV10-3 and TRBJ1-2, with D tentatively TRBD1 (6 bases). The V gene's germline CDR1 is ENHRY and CDR2 SYGVKD. The CDR3 has 13 residues. V was cut by 11 bases and J by 2 bases, with 15 bases left in between. CDR3 in amino acids: CAAAKQGNYGYTF. In DNA, the CDR3 is TGTGCCGCCGCGAAGCAGGGGAACTATGGCTACACCTTC.

The V call is TRBV18, the J call TRBJ1-3; D is possibly TRBD1 (5 bases). There are 20 residues in the CDR3. CDR1 is KGHSH and CDR2 is LQKENI in the germline V gene. V dropped 3 bases and J dropped 0 bases, with 24 bases sitting between them. The CDR3 DNA is TGTGCCAGCTCACCGGGGCTGTCCAGGGCCGGCAGAGGCTCTGGAAACACCATATATTTT. Translated: CASSPGLSRAGRGSGNTIYF.

J is TRBJ1-2 and V is TRBV21-1. TRBV21-1 is noted as a pseudogene. The CDR3 spans 13 residues. In DNA form, the CDR3 reads TGTGCCAGCAGCCCAACTCCTTACTATGGCTACACCTTC. It specifies CASSPTPYYGYTF.

The chain uses TRBV27 and TRBJ1-6, with unresolved D. The CDR3 sequence is 18 residues long. Germline values: CDR1 MNHEY, CDR2 SMNVEV (reference sequence). Trimming pared 2 bases from V and 8 bases from J, leaving 22 bases between. In nucleotides, the CDR3 is TGTGCCAGCAGTTTAAGGCGGCCCACAAAACCCAATTATTCACCCCTCCACTTT. Translated, it gives CASSLRRPTKPNYSPLHF.

Comment on this clone: Additional DNA sequences in this sample encode the identical CDR3. The J gene is TRBJ1-2, the V gene TRBV5-6; TRBD1 aligns across 8 bases. This CDR3 spans 13 amino acids. Germline V gene data show CDR1 as SGHDT and CDR2 as YYEEEE. Trimming took 0 bases from V and 8 from J; bases not matched to a gene: 3. CDR3 nucleotide sequence: TGTGCCAGCAGCTTGGGACAGGGGTGGGGCTACACCTTC. It specifies CASSLGQGWGYTF.

The V gene is TRBV28, the J gene TRBJ1-5; 8 bases agree with TRBD1. Per the germline V gene, CDR1 is MDHEN and CDR2 is SYDVKM. The length of the CDR3 is 15 residues. Unmatched junction bases numbered 8, after V lost 6 bases and J lost 4 bases. The CDR3 here is CASRTGTGQNQPQHF. In DNA form, the CDR3 reads TGTGCCAGCAGGACCGGGACAGGCCAAAATCAGCCCCAGCATTTT.

The chain uses TRBV2 and TRBJ1-5, with 10 bases identical to TRBD1. Germline V gene sequence: CDR1 SNHLY, CDR2 FYNNEI. The CDR3 sequence is 16 residues long. V gave up 6 bases and J gave up 7 bases; unmatched junction bases: 12. CDR3 in DNA: TGTGCCAGCAGCCTATCACCGACAGGGGGCAGGCAGCCCCAGCATTTT. It yields the protein CASSLSPTGGRQPQHF.

The chain combines TRBV2 with TRBJ1-5; D may be TRBD1 (5 bases). The V gene's germline CDR1 is SNHLY and CDR2 FYNNEI. The CDR3 consists of 16 residues. V lost 6 bases to trimming and J lost 5 bases, with 20 bases between them. CDR3 sequence reads: CASRGEGGVRDQPQHF. DNA of the CDR3: TGTGCCAGCAGAGGGGAGGGCGGGGTGAGAGATCAGCCCCAGCATTTT.

J is TRBJ1-2 and V is TRBV5-1, with 8 bases identical to TRBD1. CDR1 is SGHRS and CDR2 is YFSETQ in the germline V gene. V lost 4 bases, J lost 9 bases, and 8 bases stayed unmatched. The CDR3 is 13 amino acids. The CDR3 here is CASSPGQAKCYTF. CDR3 nucleotide sequence: TGCGCCAGCAGCCCGGGACAGGCAAAGTGCTACACCTTC.

The J gene is TRBJ2-7, the V gene TRBV6-1, with 9 bases fitting TRBD1. The CDR3 contains 16 residues. Trimming at V came to 1 base and at J to 5 bases, leaving 9 bases not matched to a gene. The germline CDR1 and CDR2 sequences are MNHNS and SASEGT. The CDR3 here is CASSEVWTGVSNEQYF. For the CDR3, the DNA is TGTGCCAGCAGTGAAGTATGGACAGGGGTTAGCAACGAGCAGTACTTC.

This clone was picked up a small number of times. At one boundary the junction diverges from the germline segment, which might be a read error. The chain uses TRBV18 and TRBJ1-2, with a weak D call TRBD1 (6 bases). Germline-derived CDR1 and CDR2 are KGHSH and LQKENI. The CDR3 covers 16 residues. The CDR3, as DNA: TGTGTCAGCTCACCAATTGGGGGCCACCCTTCCTATGGCTACACCTTC. This codes for CVSSPIGGHPSYGYTF.

The rearrangement links TRBV19 to TRBJ1-2; tentative D call: TRBD1 (5 bases). This CDR3 has 14 amino acids. V was trimmed by 1 base and J by 2 bases, leaving 8 bases between them. Per germline, CDR1 LNHDA and CDR2 SQIVND (reference sequence). The CDR3 sequence is CASSIGPGNYGYTF. The CDR3 coding sequence is TGTGCCAGTAGTATAGGTCCAGGGAACTATGGCTACACCTTC.

This clone was picked up one time. V usage is TRBV5-4 and J usage is TRBJ2-5, with TRBD2 matching 9 bases. CDR1 is SGHNT, CDR2 YYREEE, per germline (reference sequence). V shed 5 bases and J 4 bases; nucleotides not matched to a gene: 3. The CDR3 extends over 13 amino acids. CDR3 amino acids: CASRGLASETQYF. The CDR3 DNA sequence: TGTGCCAGCAGGGGACTAGCTTCAGAGACCCAGTACTTC.

This clone appeared once. The rearrangement uses TRBV7-3 and TRBJ2-7, with 9 bases that match TRBD1. CDR3 length: 15 residues. V trimming: 5 bases; J trimming: 1 base; junction bases outside the gene matches: 6. Germline CDR1 SGHTA, CDR2 FQGTGA. The CDR3 here is CASSPGTGHSYEQYF. In DNA form, the CDR3 reads TGTGCCAGCAGCCCCGGGACAGGGCATTCCTACGAGCAGTACTTC.

This chain uses TRBV4-1 with TRBJ1-3; D is undetermined. The V end lost 1 base, the J end lost 0 bases, and 10 bases lay between the germline ends. The CDR3 has 16 amino acids. CDR1 and CDR2 (germline): MGHRA, YSYEKL. The CDR3 DNA is TGCGCCAGCAGCCAAGCCCGGGGAGGCTCTGGAAACACCATATATTTT. Translating gives CASSQARGGSGNTIYF.

To note about this clone: Other DNA sequences in the same sample also yield this CDR3. The chain is built from TRBV4-3 and TRBJ1-1, with D perhaps TRBD1 (6 bases). Germline V CDR1 and CDR2: LGHNA, YSLEER. CDR3 size: 14 residues. Deletions cut 1 base from V and 5 bases from J, with 11 bases between. Here the CDR3 reads CASSQVPGDTEAFF. CDR3 in DNA: TGCGCCAGCAGCCAAGTTCCAGGGGATACTGAAGCTTTCTTT.

This clone showed up just once. This sequence joins TRBV4-3 and TRBJ1-2; 9 nucleotides line up with TRBD1. CDR3 size: 14 residues. CDR1 and CDR2 (germline): LGHNA, YSLEER. V lost 3 bases to trimming and J lost 7 bases; unmatched junction nucleotides: 6. CDR3 DNA: TGCGCCAGCAGCCAGGACAGGGGCGCCCCTGGCTACACCTTC. Translation: CASSQDRGAPGYTF.

The V gene is TRBV15, the J gene TRBJ1-6; 9 nucleotides align to TRBD1. The CDR3 runs 17 residues. Losses at the gene ends were 0 bases for V and 6 bases for J; bases not matched to a gene: 6. Germline lookup yields CDR1 LNHNV and CDR2 YYDKDF (reference sequence). The CDR3 DNA follows: TGTGCCACCAGCAGAGACCCCAGACAGGGGGGTAATTCACCCCTCCACTTT. Protein product: CATSRDPRQGGNSPLHF.

The CDR3 DNA reads as TGTGCCAGCAGTTACCACAGGGGGGATATCACAGATACGCAGTATTTT. Its protein product is CASSYHRGDITDTQYF. The chain combines TRBV6-6 with TRBJ2-3, with TRBD1 matching 8 bases. J was trimmed by 2 bases and V by 2 bases; bases with no gene match: 6. CDR1 MNHNY and CDR2 SVGAGI come from the germline V gene (reference sequence). CDR3 length: 16 amino acids.

The chain uses TRBV30 and TRBJ1-2; TRBD1 agrees at 8 bases. The V segment lost 3 bases and the J segment 8 bases; nucleotides outside the gene matches: 5. Germline-derived CDR1 and CDR2 are GTSNPN and SVGIG (reference sequence). The CDR3 length is 12 residues. In nucleotides, the CDR3 is TGTGCCTGGAGGTTGGACAGGGAAGGCTACACCTTC. The encoded protein is CAWRLDREGYTF.

The chain uses TRBV14 and TRBJ2-7; D perhaps matches TRBD2 (6 bases). This CDR3 comprises 16 residues. Germline assignment: CDR1 SGHDN and CDR2 FVKESK. The V and J ends lost 4 bases and 2 bases respectively, with 18 bases between them. The CDR3 reads CASSPNERRAPYEQYF. Written as DNA, the CDR3 is TGTGCCAGCAGCCCCAACGAAAGGAGGGCCCCCTACGAGCAGTACTTC.

This clone was recorded only once. The chain combines TRBV7-8 with TRBJ1-5, with a tentative D call TRBD1 (6 bases). The CDR3 extends over 19 amino acids. V was cut by 4 bases and J by 2 bases, with 24 bases left in between. Germline-derived CDR1 and CDR2 are SGHVS and FQNEAQ. The CDR3 is CASSWGRRDTPWGNQPQHF. Here the CDR3 DNA reads TGTGCCAGCAGCTGGGGCCGACGGGACACCCCTTGGGGCAATCAGCCCCAGCATTTT.

This chain uses TRBV19 with TRBJ1-2, with D possibly matching TRBD1 (5 bases). The CDR3 totals 15 residues. Germline V gives CDR1 LNHDA, CDR2 SQIVND (reference sequence). Trimming took 3 bases from V and 4 from J, leaving 15 bases between them. CDR3 protein: CASSITRGFGYGYTF. The CDR3 nucleotides read TGTGCCAGTAGTATTACAAGGGGTTTTGGCTATGGCTACACCTTC.

This sequence joins TRBV6-4 and TRBJ1-1, with D possibly matching TRBD1 (6 bases). Per germline, CDR1 MRHNA and CDR2 SNTAGT. The CDR3 has 20 amino acids. V was pared by 3 bases and J by 0 bases, with 26 bases between. CDR3 region: CASSESLGPGGGAMNTEAFF. CDR3 nucleotide sequence: TGTGCCAGCAGTGAAAGTCTTGGCCCCGGGGGGGGCGCGATGAACACTGAAGCTTTCTTT.

The DNA for the CDR3 is TGTGCCAGCAGCCTATCCGGGACTAGCGGGGGCCAGAACACCGGGGAGCTGTTTTTT. Its protein product is CASSLSGTSGGQNTGELFF. The gene calls are TRBV4-2 and TRBJ2-2; the match to TRBD2 covers 14 bases. CDR1 and CDR2 (germline): LGHNA, YNFKEQ. The ends lost 4 bases at V and 1 base at J; junction bases unmatched: 8. The CDR3 spans 19 residues.

The rearrangement links TRBV19 to TRBJ1-5, with a tentative D call TRBD1 (5 bases). Germline V gives CDR1 LNHDA, CDR2 SQIVND (reference sequence). Trimming stripped 3 bases from V and 1 base from J, with 13 bases between. The length of the CDR3 is 16 residues. The CDR3 DNA follows: TGTGCCAGTAGTATTTTGGGCCAGGGCAGCAATCAGCCCCAGCATTTT. Protein: CASSILGQGSNQPQHF. Together with reference TRBV19 and TRBJ1-5, the CDR3 gives the full variable domain: DGGITQSPKYLFRKEGQNVTLSCEQNLNHDAMYWYRQDPGQGLRLIYYSQIVNDFQKGDIAEGYSVSREKKESFPLTVTSAQKNPTAFYLCASSILGQGSNQPQHFGDGTRLSIL.